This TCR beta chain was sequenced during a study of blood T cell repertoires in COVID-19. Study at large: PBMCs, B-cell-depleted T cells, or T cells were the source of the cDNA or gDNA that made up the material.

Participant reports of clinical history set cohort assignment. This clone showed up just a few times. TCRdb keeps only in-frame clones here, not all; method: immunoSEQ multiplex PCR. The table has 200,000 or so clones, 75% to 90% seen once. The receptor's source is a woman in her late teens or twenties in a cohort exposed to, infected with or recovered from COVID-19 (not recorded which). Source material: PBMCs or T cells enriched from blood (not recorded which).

This CDR3 reads CATSRDRGREQYF. The DNA for the CDR3 is TGTGCCACCAGCAGAGACAGGGGCAGGGAGCAGTACTTC. This sequence joins TRBV15 and TRBJ2-7; D is possibly TRBD1 (6 bases). CDR3 length: 13 residues. The germline V gene encodes CDR1 LNHNV and CDR2 YYDKDF (reference sequence). Trimming pared 0 bases from V and 7 bases from J, leaving 10 bases between.